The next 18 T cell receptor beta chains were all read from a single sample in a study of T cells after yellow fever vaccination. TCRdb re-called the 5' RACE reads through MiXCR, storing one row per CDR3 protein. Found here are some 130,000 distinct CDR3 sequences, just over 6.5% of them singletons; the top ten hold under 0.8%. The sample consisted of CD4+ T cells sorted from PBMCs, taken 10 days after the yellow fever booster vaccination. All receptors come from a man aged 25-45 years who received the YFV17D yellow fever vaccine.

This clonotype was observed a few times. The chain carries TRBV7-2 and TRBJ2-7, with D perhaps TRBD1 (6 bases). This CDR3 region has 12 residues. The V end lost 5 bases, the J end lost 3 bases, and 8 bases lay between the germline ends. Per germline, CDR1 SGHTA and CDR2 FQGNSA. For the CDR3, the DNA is TGTGCCAGCAGCATACAGGGCTACGAGCAGTACTTC. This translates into CASSIQGYEQYF.

This CDR3 reads CSVQGLGETQYF. CDR3 bases: TGCAGCGTTCAGGGTCTGGGGGAGACCCAGTACTTC. The rearrangement links TRBV29-1 to TRBJ2-5; TRBD1 might be the D (5 bases). The CDR3 has 12 amino acids. Germline CDR1 and CDR2: SQVTM and ANQGSEA. Trimming shortened V by 5 bases and J by 5 bases, and 12 bases separated the two germline ends.

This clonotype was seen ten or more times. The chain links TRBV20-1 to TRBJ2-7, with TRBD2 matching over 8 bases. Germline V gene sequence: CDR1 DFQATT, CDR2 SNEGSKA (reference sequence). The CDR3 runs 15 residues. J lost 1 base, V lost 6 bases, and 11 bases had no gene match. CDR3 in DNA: TGCAGTGCGAAGACCTTAGCGGGACCATCCTACGAGCAGTACTTC. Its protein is CSAKTLAGPSYEQYF.

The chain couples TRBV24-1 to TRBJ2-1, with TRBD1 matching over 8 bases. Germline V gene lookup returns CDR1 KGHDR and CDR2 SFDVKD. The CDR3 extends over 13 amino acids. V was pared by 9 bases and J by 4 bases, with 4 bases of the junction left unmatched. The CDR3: CATSQGAYNEQFF. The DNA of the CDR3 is TGTGCCACCTCCCAGGGGGCGTACAATGAGCAGTTCTTC.

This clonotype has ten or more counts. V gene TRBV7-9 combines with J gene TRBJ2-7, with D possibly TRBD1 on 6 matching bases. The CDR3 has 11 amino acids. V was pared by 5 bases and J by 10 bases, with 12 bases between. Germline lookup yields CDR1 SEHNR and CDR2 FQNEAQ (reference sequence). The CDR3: CASSGSRGQYF. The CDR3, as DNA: TGTGCCAGCAGCGGATCCAGGGGCCAGTACTTC.

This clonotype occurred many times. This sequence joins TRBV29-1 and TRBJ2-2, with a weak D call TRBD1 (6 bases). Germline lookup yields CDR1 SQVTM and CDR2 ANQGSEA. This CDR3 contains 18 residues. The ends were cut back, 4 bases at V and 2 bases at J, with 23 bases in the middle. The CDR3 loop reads CSVVRPSSGTPNTGELFF. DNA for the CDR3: TGCAGCGTTGTTCGGCCTTCCTCCGGGACACCAAACACCGGGGAGCTGTTTTTT.

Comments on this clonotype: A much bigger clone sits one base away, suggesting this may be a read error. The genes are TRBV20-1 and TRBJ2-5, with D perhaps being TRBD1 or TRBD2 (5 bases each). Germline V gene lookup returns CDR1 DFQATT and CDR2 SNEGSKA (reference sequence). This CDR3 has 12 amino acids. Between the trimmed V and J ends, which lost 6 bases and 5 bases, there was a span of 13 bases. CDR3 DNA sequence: TGCAGTGCCCGCGCCGGGGCGGAGACCCAGTACTTC. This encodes CSARAGAETQYF.

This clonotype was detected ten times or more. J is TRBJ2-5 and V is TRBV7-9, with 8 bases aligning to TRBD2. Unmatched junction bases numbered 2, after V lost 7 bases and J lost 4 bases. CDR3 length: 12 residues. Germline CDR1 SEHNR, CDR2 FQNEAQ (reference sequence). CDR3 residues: CASTLAGETQYF. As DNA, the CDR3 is TGTGCCAGCACCCTAGCGGGAGAGACCCAGTACTTC. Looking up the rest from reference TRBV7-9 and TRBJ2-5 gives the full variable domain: DTGVSQNPRHKITKRGQNVTFRCDPISEHNRLYWYRQTLGQGPEFLTYFQNEAQLEKSRLLSDRFSAERPKGSFSTLEIQRTEQGDSAMYLCASTLAGETQYFGPGTRLLVL.

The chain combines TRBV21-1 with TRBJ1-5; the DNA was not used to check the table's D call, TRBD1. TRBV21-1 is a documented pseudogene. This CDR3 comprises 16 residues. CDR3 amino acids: CASSNHGTEINQPQHF. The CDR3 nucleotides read TGTGCCAGCAGCAACCATGGGACAGAGATAAATCAGCCCCAGCATTTT.

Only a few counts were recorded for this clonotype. The CDR3 nucleotides read TGTGCCAGCAGTTTAGGTAGCCGGGCCTCCGCAGGAGATACGCAGTATTTT. It specifies CASSLGSRASAGDTQYF. The chain recombines TRBV12-3 or TRBV12-4 with TRBJ2-3, with unresolved D. The V end lost 1 base, the J end lost 5 bases, and 19 bases lay between the germline ends. The CDR3 has 17 amino acids.

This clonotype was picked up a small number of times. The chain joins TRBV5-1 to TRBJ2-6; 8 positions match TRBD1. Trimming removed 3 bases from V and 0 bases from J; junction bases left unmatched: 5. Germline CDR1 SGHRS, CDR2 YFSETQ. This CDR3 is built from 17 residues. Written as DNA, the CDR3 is TGCGCCAGCAGCTCCAGGACAGGGAGCTCTGGGGCCAACGTCCTGACTTTC. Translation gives CASSSRTGSSGANVLTF. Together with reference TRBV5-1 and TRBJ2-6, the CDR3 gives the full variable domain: KAGVTQTPRYLIKTRGQQVTLSCSPISGHRSVSWYQQTPGQGLQFLFEYFSETQRNKGNFPGRFSGRQFSNSRSEMNVSTLELGDSALYLCASSSRTGSSGANVLTFGAGSRLTVL.

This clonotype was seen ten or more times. In DNA form, the CDR3 reads TGCGCCAGCAGCTTCATAGCGGGACGAAACAATGAGCAGTTCTTC. This encodes CASSFIAGRNNEQFF. This chain uses TRBV5-1 with TRBJ2-1; 8 nucleotides match TRBD2. Per germline, CDR1 SGHRS and CDR2 YFSETQ. The CDR3 contains 15 residues. The ends lost 2 bases at V and 5 bases at J; junction bases unmatched: 6.

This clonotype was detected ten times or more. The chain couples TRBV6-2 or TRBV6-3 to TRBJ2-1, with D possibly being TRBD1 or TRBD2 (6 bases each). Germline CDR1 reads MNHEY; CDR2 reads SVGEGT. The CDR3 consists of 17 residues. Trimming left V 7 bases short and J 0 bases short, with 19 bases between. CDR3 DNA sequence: TGTGCCAGCAAGGGGGGCGCAGGGGTGAGCTCCTACAATGAGCAGTTCTTC. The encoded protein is CASKGGAGVSSYNEQFF.

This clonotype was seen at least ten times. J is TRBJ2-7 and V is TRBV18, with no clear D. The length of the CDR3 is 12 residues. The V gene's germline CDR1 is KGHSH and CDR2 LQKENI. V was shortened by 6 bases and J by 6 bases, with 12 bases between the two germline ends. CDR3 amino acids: CASSPIITEQYF. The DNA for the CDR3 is TGTGCCAGCTCCCCTATAATAACCGAGCAGTACTTC.

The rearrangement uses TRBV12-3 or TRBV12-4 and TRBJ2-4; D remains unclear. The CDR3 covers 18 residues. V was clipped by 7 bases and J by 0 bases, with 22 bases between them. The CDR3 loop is CASTSTRARRLAKNIQYF. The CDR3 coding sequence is TGTGCCAGCACCTCTACCCGGGCACGTCGGCTAGCCAAAAACATTCAGTACTTC.

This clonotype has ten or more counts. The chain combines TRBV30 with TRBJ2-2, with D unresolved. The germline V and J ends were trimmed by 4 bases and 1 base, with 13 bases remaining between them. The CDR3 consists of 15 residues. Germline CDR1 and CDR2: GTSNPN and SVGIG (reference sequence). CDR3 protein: CAWTGVGWNTGELFF. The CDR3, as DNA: TGTGCCTGGACCGGTGTAGGGTGGAACACCGGGGAGCTGTTTTTT.

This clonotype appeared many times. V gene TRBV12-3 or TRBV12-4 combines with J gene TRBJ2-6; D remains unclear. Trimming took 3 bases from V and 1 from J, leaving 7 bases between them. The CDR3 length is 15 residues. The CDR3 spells CASSFWGSGANVLTF. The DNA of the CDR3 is TGTGCCAGCAGTTTTTGGGGTTCTGGGGCCAACGTCCTGACTTTC.

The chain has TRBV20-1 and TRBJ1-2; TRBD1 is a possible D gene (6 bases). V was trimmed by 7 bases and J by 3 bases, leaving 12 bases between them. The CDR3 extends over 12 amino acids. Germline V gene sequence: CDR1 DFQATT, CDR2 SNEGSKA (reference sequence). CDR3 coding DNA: TGCAGTGTTGGGGGGGCTGACTATGGCTACACCTTC. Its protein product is CSVGGADYGYTF.